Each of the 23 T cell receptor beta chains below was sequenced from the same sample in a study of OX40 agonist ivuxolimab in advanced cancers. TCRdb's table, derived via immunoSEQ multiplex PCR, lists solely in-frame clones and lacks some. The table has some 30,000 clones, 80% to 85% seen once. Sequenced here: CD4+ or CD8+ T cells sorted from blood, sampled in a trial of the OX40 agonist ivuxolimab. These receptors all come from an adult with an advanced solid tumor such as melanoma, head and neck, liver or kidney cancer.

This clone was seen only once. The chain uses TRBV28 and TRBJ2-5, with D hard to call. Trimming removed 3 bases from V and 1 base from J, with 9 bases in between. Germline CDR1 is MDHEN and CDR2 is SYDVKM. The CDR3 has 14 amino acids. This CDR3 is CASSLYRVQETQYF. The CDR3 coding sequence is TGTGCCAGCAGTTTGTATCGGGTCCAAGAGACCCAGTACTTC. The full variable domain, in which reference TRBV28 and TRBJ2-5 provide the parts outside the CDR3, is DVKVTQSSRYLVKRTGEKVFLECVQDMDHENMFWYRQDPGLGLRLIYFSYDVKMKEKGDIPEGYSVSREKKERFSLILESASTNQTSMYLCASSLYRVQETQYFGPGTRLLVL.

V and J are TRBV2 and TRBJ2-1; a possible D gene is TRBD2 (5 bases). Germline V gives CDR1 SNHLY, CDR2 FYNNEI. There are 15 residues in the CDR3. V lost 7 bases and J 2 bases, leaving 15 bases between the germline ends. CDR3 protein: CASTQGRDAYNEQFF. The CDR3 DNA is TGTGCCAGCACCCAAGGCCGGGATGCCTACAATGAGCAGTTCTTC. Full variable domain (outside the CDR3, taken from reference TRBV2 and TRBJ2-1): EPEVTQTPSHQVTQMGQEVILRCVPISNHLYFYWYRQILGQKVEFLVSFYNNEISEKSEIFDDQFSVERPDGSNFTLKIRSTKLEDSAMYFCASTQGRDAYNEQFFGPGTRLTVL.

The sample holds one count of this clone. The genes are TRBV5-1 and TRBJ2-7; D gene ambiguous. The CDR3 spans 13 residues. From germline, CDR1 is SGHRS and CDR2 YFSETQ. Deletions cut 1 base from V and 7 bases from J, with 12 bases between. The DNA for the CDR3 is TGCGCCAGCAGCTTGTGGGCCCTTGGGGAGCAGTACTTC. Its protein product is CASSLWALGEQYF.

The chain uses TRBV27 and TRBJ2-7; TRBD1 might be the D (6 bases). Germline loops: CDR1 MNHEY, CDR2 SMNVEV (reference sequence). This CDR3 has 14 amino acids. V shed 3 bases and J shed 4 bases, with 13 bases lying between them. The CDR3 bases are TGTGCCAGCAGTTTCGCCAGGGGTAGTTACGAGCAGTACTTC. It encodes CASSFARGSYEQYF.

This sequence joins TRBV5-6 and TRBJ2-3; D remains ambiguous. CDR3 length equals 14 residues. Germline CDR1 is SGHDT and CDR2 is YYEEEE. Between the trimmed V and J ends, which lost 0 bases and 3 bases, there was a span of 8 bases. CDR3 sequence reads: CASSLGRRTDTQYF. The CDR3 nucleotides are TGTGCCAGCAGCTTGGGACGGCGAACAGATACGCAGTATTTT.

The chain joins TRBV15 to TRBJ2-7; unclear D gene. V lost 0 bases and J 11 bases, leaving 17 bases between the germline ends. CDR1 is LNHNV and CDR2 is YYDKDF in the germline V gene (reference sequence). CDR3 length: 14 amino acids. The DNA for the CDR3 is TGTGCCACCAGCAGAGATCGTGGCTCCCAGCCGAAGTACTTC. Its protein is CATSRDRGSQPKYF.

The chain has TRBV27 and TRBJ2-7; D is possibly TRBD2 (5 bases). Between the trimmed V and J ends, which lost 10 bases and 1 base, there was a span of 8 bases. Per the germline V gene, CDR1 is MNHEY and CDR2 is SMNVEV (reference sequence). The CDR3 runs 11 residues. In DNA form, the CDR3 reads TGTGCCACCGGGGAATCCTACGAGCAGTACTTC. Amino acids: CATGESYEQYF.

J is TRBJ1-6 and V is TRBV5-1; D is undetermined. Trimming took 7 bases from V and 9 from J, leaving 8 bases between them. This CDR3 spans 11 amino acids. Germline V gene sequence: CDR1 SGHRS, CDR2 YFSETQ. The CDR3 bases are TGCGCCAGCCTTGAGGGTTCACCCCTCCACTTT. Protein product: CASLEGSPLHF.

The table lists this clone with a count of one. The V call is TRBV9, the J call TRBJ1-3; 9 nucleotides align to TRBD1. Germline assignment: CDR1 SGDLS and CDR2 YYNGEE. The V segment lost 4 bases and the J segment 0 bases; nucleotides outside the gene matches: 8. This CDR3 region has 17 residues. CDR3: CASSTRDRVYSGNTIYF. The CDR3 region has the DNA TGTGCCAGCAGCACCCGGGACAGGGTCTACTCTGGAAACACCATATATTTT.

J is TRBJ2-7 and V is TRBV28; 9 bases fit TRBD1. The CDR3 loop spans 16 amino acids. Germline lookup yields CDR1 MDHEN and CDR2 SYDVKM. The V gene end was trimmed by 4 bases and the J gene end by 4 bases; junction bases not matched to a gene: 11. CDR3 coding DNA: TGTGCCAGCAGTTCTACAATTACAGGGGGCTGGTACGAGCAGTACTTC. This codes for CASSSTITGGWYEQYF.

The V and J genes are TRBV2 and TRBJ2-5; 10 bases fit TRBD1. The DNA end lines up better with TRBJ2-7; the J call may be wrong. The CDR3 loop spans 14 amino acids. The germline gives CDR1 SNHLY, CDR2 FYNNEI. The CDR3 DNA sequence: TGTGCCAGCACCGGGACAGGGGAAACCTACGAGCAGTACTTC. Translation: CASTGTGETYEQYF.

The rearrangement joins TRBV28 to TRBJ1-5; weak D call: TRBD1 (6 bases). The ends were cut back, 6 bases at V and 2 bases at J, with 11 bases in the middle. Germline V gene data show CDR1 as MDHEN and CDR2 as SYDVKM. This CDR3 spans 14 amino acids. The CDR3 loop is CASRTGIRNQPQHF. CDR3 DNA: TGTGCCAGCAGAACAGGGATCCGCAATCAGCCCCAGCATTTT. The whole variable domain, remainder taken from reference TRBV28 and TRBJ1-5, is DVKVTQSSRYLVKRTGEKVFLECVQDMDHENMFWYRQDPGLGLRLIYFSYDVKMKEKGDIPEGYSVSREKKERFSLILESASTNQTSMYLCASRTGIRNQPQHFGDGTRLSIL.

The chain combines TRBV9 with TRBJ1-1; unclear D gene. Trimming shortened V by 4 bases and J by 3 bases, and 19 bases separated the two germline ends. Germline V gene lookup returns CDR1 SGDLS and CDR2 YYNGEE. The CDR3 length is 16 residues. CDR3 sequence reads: CASSPLFDDPDTEAFF. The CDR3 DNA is TGTGCCAGCAGCCCCCTTTTCGACGATCCCGACACTGAAGCTTTCTTT. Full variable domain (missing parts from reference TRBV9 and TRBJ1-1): DSGVTQTPKHLITATGQRVTLRCSPRSGDLSVYWYQQSLDQGLQFLIQYYNGEERAKGNILERFSAQQFPDLHSELNLSSLELGDSALYFCASSPLFDDPDTEAFFGQGTRLTVV.

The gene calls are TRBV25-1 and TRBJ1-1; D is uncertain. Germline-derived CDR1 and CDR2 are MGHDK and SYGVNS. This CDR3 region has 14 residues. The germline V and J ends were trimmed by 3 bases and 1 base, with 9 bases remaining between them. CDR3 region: CASSEWTENTEAFF. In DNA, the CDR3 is TGTGCCAGCAGTGAGTGGACGGAGAACACTGAAGCTTTCTTT.

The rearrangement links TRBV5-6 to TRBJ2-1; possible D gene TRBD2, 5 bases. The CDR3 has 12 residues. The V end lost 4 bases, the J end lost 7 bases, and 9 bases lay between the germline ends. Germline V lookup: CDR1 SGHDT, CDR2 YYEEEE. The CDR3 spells CASSPTGNEQFF. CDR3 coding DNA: TGTGCCAGCAGCCCGACGGGGAATGAGCAGTTCTTC.

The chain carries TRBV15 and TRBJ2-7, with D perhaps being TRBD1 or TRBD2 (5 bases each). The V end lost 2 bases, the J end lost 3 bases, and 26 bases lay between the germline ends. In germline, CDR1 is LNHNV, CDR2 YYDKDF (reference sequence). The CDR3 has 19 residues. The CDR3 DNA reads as TGTGCCACCAGCAGACATCGGGGCAGGAGCGCGTCCAGCTACTACGAGCAGTACTTC. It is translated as CATSRHRGRSASSYYEQYF.

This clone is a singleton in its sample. For the CDR3, the DNA is TGTGCCAGCAGTTACTTTGGGTACGAATCGGGGGCCAACGTCCTGACTTTC. This translates into CASSYFGYESGANVLTF. The V and J genes are TRBV6-4 and TRBJ2-6; D gene ambiguous. Germline-derived CDR1 and CDR2 are MRHNA and SNTAGT. The CDR3 has 17 amino acids. With 5 bases removed from V and 4 bases from J, the gap between germline ends came to 18 bases.

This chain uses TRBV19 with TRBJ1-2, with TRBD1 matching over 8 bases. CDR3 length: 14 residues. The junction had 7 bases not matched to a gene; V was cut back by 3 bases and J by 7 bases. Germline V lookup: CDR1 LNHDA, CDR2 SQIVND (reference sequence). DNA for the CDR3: TGTGCCAGTAGTATCCGGACAGGGAAAACTGGCTACACCTTC. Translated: CASSIRTGKTGYTF.

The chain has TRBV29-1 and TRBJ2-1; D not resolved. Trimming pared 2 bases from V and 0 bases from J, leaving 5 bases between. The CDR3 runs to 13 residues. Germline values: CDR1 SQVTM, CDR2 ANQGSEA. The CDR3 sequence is CSVERSSYNEQFF. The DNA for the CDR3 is TGCAGCGTTGAACGGAGCTCCTACAATGAGCAGTTCTTC.

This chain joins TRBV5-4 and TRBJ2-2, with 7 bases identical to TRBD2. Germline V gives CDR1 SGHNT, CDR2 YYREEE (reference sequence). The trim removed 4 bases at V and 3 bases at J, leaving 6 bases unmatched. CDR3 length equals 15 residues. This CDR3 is CASSSAGVDTGELFF. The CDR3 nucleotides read TGTGCCAGCAGCAGTGCGGGGGTGGACACCGGGGAGCTGTTTTTT.

The CDR3: CASSRTSNSNQPQHF. For the CDR3, the DNA is TGTGCCAGCAGCAGGACAAGCAATTCCAATCAGCCCCAGCATTTT. This chain uses TRBV9 with TRBJ1-5; a weak D match, TRBD1 (5 bases). Germline lookup yields CDR1 SGDLS and CDR2 YYNGEE. The CDR3 is 15 amino acids. V shed 4 bases and J shed 3 bases, with 14 bases lying between them.

CDR3 nucleotide sequence: TGTGCCAGCAGTGACTCTATCGGAGACTACAATGAGCAGTTCTTC. Its translation: CASSDSIGDYNEQFF. The V and J genes are TRBV6-4 and TRBJ2-1; no clear D gene. The germline V and J ends were trimmed by 0 bases and 3 bases, with 9 bases remaining between them. The CDR3 extends over 15 amino acids. Looked up from germline, CDR1 is MRHNA and CDR2 is SNTAGT.

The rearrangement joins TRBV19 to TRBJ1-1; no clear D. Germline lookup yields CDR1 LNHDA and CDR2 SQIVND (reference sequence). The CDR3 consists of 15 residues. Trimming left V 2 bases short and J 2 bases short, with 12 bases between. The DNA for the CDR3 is TGTGCCAGTAGTATATCTGGGGTGGCAAACACTGAAGCTTTCTTT. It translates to CASSISGVANTEAFF. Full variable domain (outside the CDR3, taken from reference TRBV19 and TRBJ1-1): DGGITQSPKYLFRKEGQNVTLSCEQNLNHDAMYWYRQDPGQGLRLIYYSQIVNDFQKGDIAEGYSVSREKKESFPLTVTSAQKNPTAFYLCASSISGVANTEAFFGQGTRLTVV.